A single T cell receptor (beta chain) is shown here with its context. Trimming took 2 bases from V and 0 from J, leaving 8 bases between them. Germline loops: CDR1 SGHTA, CDR2 FQGNSA. The CDR3 sequence is 15 residues long. In the authors' workflow: Reference gene primer amplification in the assay estimated nucleated cell counts. Only in-frame clones appear in the TCRdb table, and some are missing; sequencing was by immunoSEQ multiplex PCR. V and J calls and clone size are as listed in that table; D and trimming were resolved from the DNA. In the table there are around 260,000 clones, approximately 89% of which are singletons. This sample is drawn from a study of blood T cell repertoires in COVID-19. At the level of the study: The cDNA or gDNA used as material had been derived from T cells, B-cell-depleted T cells, or PBMCs.

This chain connects TRBV7-2 to TRBJ1-5; D is undetermined. The sequence was obtained from a woman in her seventies with COVID-19, enrolled during active disease. Sequencing input: peripheral blood. The CDR3 protein is CASSLSGNSNQPQHF. The CDR3 coding sequence is TGTGCCAGCAGCTTATCGGGGAATAGCAATCAGCCCCAGCATTTT.